The clone carrying this TCR beta chain was counted a single time. The data derive from a study of blood T cell repertoires in COVID-19. For the study at large: Sites in the United States, Italy and Spain provided acute and convalescent COVID-19 samples. The analysed material was cDNA or gDNA that came from T cells, B-cell-depleted T cells, or PBMCs.

Trimming took off 0 bases at V and 2 bases at J, with 4 bases between the two ends. The CDR3 sequence is 13 residues long. Germline assignment: CDR1 SGHRS and CDR2 YFSETQ. Profiling relied on immunoSEQ multiplex PCR, and the TCRdb table lists in-frame clones only, not all of them. This table has about 52,000 clones, 82% appearing once. Seattle patients were enrolled while actively infected and followed longitudinally. The rearrangement links TRBV5-1 to TRBJ2-3; unclear D gene. This TCR came from a man aged 80 or over with COVID-19, enrolled during active disease. The specimen was peripheral blood. This chain's CDR3 is CASSLDNTDTQYF. The CDR3, as DNA: TGCGCCAGCAGCTTGGACAACACAGATACGCAGTATTTT.